The clone carrying this T cell receptor (beta chain) has just a few counts. The antigen is undetermined. MiXCR, run by TCRdb on the 5' RACE reads, gives a single entry per CDR3 protein. The table includes 150,000 to 200,000 distinct CDR3 sequences, around a tenth detected once. This CDR3 comprises 17 residues. Germline CDR1 SGHRS, CDR2 YFSETQ. With 6 bases removed from V and 6 bases from J, the gap between germline ends came to 25 bases. The data stem from a study of CD8 T cells in ankylosing spondylitis. General study results and limits: Enrichment of disease-linked clones was reportedly significant in matched ankylosing spondylitis synovial fluid. Earlier studies detected some motif variants in reactive arthritis synovial fluid and blood. Disease-linked clones were CD8+ and relatively rare in peripheral blood.

The source material was blood, either unsorted or a sorted T cell fraction (not recorded which). The chain carries TRBV5-1 and TRBJ2-1; tentatively, D is TRBD1 (6 bases). The sequence came from a male donor with ankylosing spondylitis or in good health (not recorded which). CDR3 loop: CASMTNPGGGEFNEQFF. The CDR3 DNA reads as TGCGCCAGCATGACGAACCCGGGTGGGGGCGAATTCAATGAGCAGTTCTTC.